This T cell receptor beta chain came from a study of patients and donors after allogeneic stem cell transplantation. TCRdb called the RT-PCR reads again in MiXCR, with one record for every CDR3 protein. This table holds about a million distinct CDR3 sequences, roughly 17% found once. The V and J ends lost 7 bases and 2 bases respectively, with 13 bases between them. The CDR3 is 14 amino acids. This clonotype was seen many times. The material sequenced was blood, either unsorted or a sorted T cell fraction (not recorded which). The chain uses TRBV12-3 or TRBV12-4 and TRBJ2-3; D uncertain. The source of this sequence is a human donor who was either an allogeneic HSCT recipient or a stem cell or donor lymphocyte infusion donor (not recorded which). It is not recorded whose cells these are; they may come from a transplant donor. The CDR3 spells CASTLKLNTDTQYF. As DNA, the CDR3 is TGTGCCAGCACCCTCAAACTAAACACAGATACGCAGTATTTT.